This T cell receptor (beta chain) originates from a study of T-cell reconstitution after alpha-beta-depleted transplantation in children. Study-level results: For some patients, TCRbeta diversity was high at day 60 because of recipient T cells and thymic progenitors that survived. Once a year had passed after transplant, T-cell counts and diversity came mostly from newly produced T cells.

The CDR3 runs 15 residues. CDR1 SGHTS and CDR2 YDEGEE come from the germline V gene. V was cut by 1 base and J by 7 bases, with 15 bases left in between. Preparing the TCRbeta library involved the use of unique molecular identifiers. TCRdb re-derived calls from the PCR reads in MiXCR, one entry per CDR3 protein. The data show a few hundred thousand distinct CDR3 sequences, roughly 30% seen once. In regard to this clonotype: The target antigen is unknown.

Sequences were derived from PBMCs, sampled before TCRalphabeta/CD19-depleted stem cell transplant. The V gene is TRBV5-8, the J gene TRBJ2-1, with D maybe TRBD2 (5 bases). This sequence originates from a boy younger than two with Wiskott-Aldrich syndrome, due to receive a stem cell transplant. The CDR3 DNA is TGTGCCAGCAGCTTGTGGGGTTTAGGAGGAAATGAGCAGTTCTTC. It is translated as CASSLWGLGGNEQFF. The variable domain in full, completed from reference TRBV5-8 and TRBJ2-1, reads EAGVTQSPTHLIKTRGQQATLRCSPISGHTSVYWYQQALGLGLQFLLWYDEGEERNRGNFPPRFSGRQFPNYSSELNVNALELEDSALYLCASSLWGLGGNEQFFGPGTRLTVL.